This T cell receptor (beta chain) was obtained from a study of T cells in Graves' hyperthyroidism and ophthalmopathy. CDR1 and CDR2 (germline): MNHNS, SASEGT. The CDR3 has 14 amino acids. The junction had 5 bases not matched to a gene; V was cut back by 2 bases and J by 7 bases. This clonotype occurred many times. Amplification of TCR beta CDR3 regions used RNA as the template. HTBI primers were employed in a first-round RT-PCR of the TCR CDR3. TCRdb reprocessed the multiplex PCR reads via MiXCR and lists one record per CDR3 protein. In the table there are a few hundred thousand distinct CDR3 sequences, more than 15% of which are singletons.

Sequenced input: blood. The clonotype comes from a woman in her thirties with Graves' hyperthyroidism. The V gene is TRBV6-1, the J gene TRBJ2-7; 10 positions agree with TRBD2. CDR3 loop: CASSELAGAFEQYF. As DNA, the CDR3 is TGTGCCAGCAGTGAACTAGCGGGAGCATTTGAGCAGTACTTC.